The clone carrying this T cell receptor beta chain was found a few times. The target antigen is unknown. Germline V CDR1 and CDR2: DFQATT, SNEGSKA (reference sequence). The length of the CDR3 is 14 residues. The data belong to a study of blood T cells in healthy people across ages. The study, taken as a whole, reports: Diversity was higher, and naive CD4+ cells more numerous, in long-lived donors than in aged donors.

The authors ran a second PCR of about 6 to 11 cycles using a sample-barcoded 5' primer and a J-beta primer mix. TCRdb itself ran the 5' RACE reads through MiXCR, one entry per CDR3 protein. The table lists hundreds of thousands of distinct CDR3 sequences, around half of them singletons, with 20% to 25% in the top ten. The sample consisted of blood. This sequence originates from an elderly man in good health. V gene TRBV20-1 combines with J gene TRBJ2-7; 7 nucleotides align to TRBD2. The DNA end lines up better with TRBJ2-5; the J call may be wrong. The chain's CDR3 is CSAKDSRGGGTQYF. The CDR3 coding sequence is TGCAGTGCTAAGGACTCTAGGGGCGGGGGGACCCAGTACTTC.